Listed below are T cell receptor beta chains from one sample, sequenced in a study of blood T cell repertoires in COVID-19. TCRdb's table, derived via immunoSEQ multiplex PCR, lists solely in-frame clones and lacks some. The top ten clones hold 6% to 7% of a sample with some 55,000 clones, approximately 87% of them seen once. Sequenced input: peripheral blood. The receptors here all came from a man between 60 and 75 years old with acute or convalescent COVID-19. The CDR3 runs from the conserved cysteine through the conserved F or W. A D gene is named only where the DNA matches it firmly. Clone size is shown for a subset of rows, as once, few, many or a class of expanded clone.

d_call j_call v_call clone_size cdr3_aa cdr3_nt
NA TRBJ2-7 TRBV2 NA CASSPVTYEQYF TGTGCCAGCAGTCCGGTTACCTACGAGCAGTACTTC
NA TRBJ2-7 TRBV9 NA CASSSHPDSSEQYF TGTGCCAGCAGCTCCCACCCGGACTCTTCCGAGCAGTACTTC
NA TRBJ1-2 TRBV6-5 NA CASSQGKDGYTF TGTGCCAGCAGTCAGGGGAAGGATGGCTACACCTTC
TRBD2 TRBJ2-1 TRBV5-1 NA CASSLAGGLEFF TGCGCCAGCAGCTTAGCGGGGGGGCTAGAGTTCTTC
NA TRBJ2-7 TRBV10-1 NA CASSSGAYDEQYF TGCGCCAGCAGTAGCGGAGCCTACGACGAGCAGTACTTC
NA TRBJ1-1 TRBV28 NA CASSSPLYTEAFF TGTGCCAGCAGTTCTCCACTCTACACTGAAGCTTTCTTT
TRBD2 TRBJ2-1 TRBV6-5 once CASAGGQKGEQFF TGTGCCAGCGCGGGGGGTCAAAAAGGGGAGCAGTTCTTC
NA TRBJ2-2 TRBV21-1 NA CASVVEGELFF TGTGCCAGTGTAGTCGAAGGGGAGCTGTTTTTT
TRBD1 TRBJ1-2 TRBV10-3 NA CAIRPGQGGGYTF TGTGCCATCAGGCCGGGACAGGGGGGTGGCTACACCTTC
TRBD1 TRBJ1-2 TRBV12-3/TRBV12-4 few CASSPTGVRGYTF TGTGCCAGCAGTCCGACAGGGGTTCGAGGCTACACCTTC
TRBD1 TRBJ1-3 TRBV7-8 NA CASSPIYRGPGNTIYF TGTGCCAGCAGCCCGATTTACAGGGGCCCTGGAAACACCATATATTTT
NA TRBJ1-5 TRBV28 few CASSGGRFRYSNQPQHF TGTGCCAGCAGCGGGGGGAGATTCAGGTATAGCAATCAGCCCCAGCATTTT
NA TRBJ1-5 TRBV6-2/TRBV6-3 once CASSYAENSGSNQPQHF TGTGCCAGCAGTTACGCGGAAAATTCGGGTAGCAATCAGCCCCAGCATTTT
NA TRBJ1-4 TRBV2 NA CASFGQINEKLFF TGTGCCAGCTTCGGACAGATAAATGAAAAACTGTTTTTT
TRBD1 TRBJ1-5 TRBV5-1 NA CASSKGTGDNQPQHF TGCGCCAGCAGTAAAGGGACAGGGGACAATCAGCCCCAGCATTTT
NA TRBJ2-2 TRBV3-1/TRBV3-2 NA CASSQDPGWDTGELFF TGTGCCAGCAGCCAAGATCCAGGGTGGGACACCGGGGAGCTGTTTTTT